This passage covers 24 T cell receptor beta chains from one sample sequenced in a study of blood T cell repertoires in COVID-19. TCRdb's table, derived via immunoSEQ multiplex PCR, lists solely in-frame clones and lacks some. The data contain approximately 300,000 clones, about nine tenths of them singletons. Sequencing was carried out using peripheral blood. These TCRs come from a woman in her 40s with acute or convalescent COVID-19.

The genes are TRBV24-1 and TRBJ2-2; 7 bases align to TRBD2. This CDR3 contains 16 residues. The V segment lost 1 base and the J segment 6 bases; nucleotides outside the gene matches: 7. Germline V gives CDR1 KGHDR, CDR2 SFDVKD. The CDR3 coding sequence is TGTGCCACCAGTGATTTAGGCGGGGGATACTCCGGGGAGCTGTTTTTT. Protein product: CATSDLGGGYSGELFF.

V usage is TRBV6-5 and J usage is TRBJ2-4; D is possibly TRBD2 (6 bases). With 6 bases removed from V and 6 bases from J, the gap between germline ends came to 12 bases. The CDR3 covers 13 residues. Germline CDR1 and CDR2: MNHEY and SVGAGI. The CDR3 coding sequence is TGTGCCAGCAGGCCCAGGGACTTAAACATTCAGTACTTC. Amino acids: CASRPRDLNIQYF.

The chain combines TRBV6-2 or TRBV6-3 with TRBJ1-2, with D possibly being TRBD1 (6 bases). Trimming stripped 3 bases from V and 3 bases from J, with 14 bases between. The CDR3 consists of 15 residues. Germline loops: CDR1 MNHEY, CDR2 SVGEGT. CDR3 DNA: TGTGCCAGCAGTTATAGTGGCAGGGGTGACTATGGCTACACCTTC. It codes for CASSYSGRGDYGYTF.

The J gene is TRBJ2-5, the V gene TRBV20-1, with a tentative D call TRBD1 (5 bases). CDR1 and CDR2 (germline): DFQATT, SNEGSKA (reference sequence). This CDR3 has 11 amino acids. With 7 bases removed from V and 3 bases from J, the gap between germline ends came to 9 bases. The CDR3 here is CSGQREETQYF. In DNA, the CDR3 is TGCAGTGGACAGAGAGAAGAGACCCAGTACTTC.

The V call is TRBV12-1, the J call TRBJ2-3; the DNA was not compared with TRBD2, the D call given in the table. TRBV12-1 is a pseudogene segment. The CDR3 runs to 16 residues. DNA of the CDR3: TGTGCCAGCAGCTTTTCCGCCCTGAGGGCCACAGATACGCAGTATTTT. The encoded protein is CASSFSALRATDTQYF.

The gene calls are TRBV4-1 and TRBJ1-4, with D possibly matching TRBD1 (6 bases). Trimming cost V 2 bases and J 5 bases, with 12 bases left between them. The CDR3 loop spans 15 amino acids. Germline CDR1 MGHRA, CDR2 YSYEKL. The CDR3 DNA is TGCGCCAGCAGCCAAAGGACAGACATAAATGAAAAACTGTTTTTT. This translates into CASSQRTDINEKLFF.

The gene calls are TRBV20-1 and TRBJ2-3; 11 nucleotides align to TRBD2. The germline CDR1 and CDR2 sequences are DFQATT and SNEGSKA (reference sequence). This CDR3 is 15 amino acids long. After removal of 3 bases from V and 4 bases from J, the junction contained 6 bases not matched to a gene. The CDR3 DNA reads as TGCAGTGCTAGTTTAGCGGGGGGGTGGCCAGATACGCAGTATTTT. This codes for CSASLAGGWPDTQYF.

The V call is TRBV11-3, the J call TRBJ2-1, with 12 bases lining up with TRBD2. CDR3 length equals 15 residues. Trimming cost V 2 bases and J 10 bases; bases outside gene matches: 6. Germline values: CDR1 SGHNT, CDR2 YENEEA. For the CDR3, the DNA is TGTGCCAGCAGCTTACTAGCGGGGGGGACTGGGGAGCAGTTCTTC. Translating it yields CASSLLAGGTGEQFF.

The chain carries TRBV7-3 and TRBJ2-1; TRBD2 matches 14 bases. Germline V CDR1 and CDR2: SGHTA, FQGTGA. The V segment lost 1 base and the J segment 8 bases; nucleotides outside the gene matches: 1. The CDR3 is 15 amino acids. The CDR3 loop reads CASSLRLAGGHEQFF. DNA for the CDR3: TGTGCCAGCAGCTTAAGACTAGCGGGGGGGCATGAGCAGTTCTTC.

V gene TRBV2 combines with J gene TRBJ1-4, with 9 bases aligning to TRBD1. The CDR3 is made up of 14 amino acids. The V gene end was trimmed by 10 bases and the J gene end by 8 bases; junction bases not matched to a gene: 11. The germline gives CDR1 SNHLY, CDR2 FYNNEI. The CDR3 DNA follows: TGTGCCACCCGCGCCGGGACAGGGAACGAAAAACTGTTTTTT. Amino acids: CATRAGTGNEKLFF.

This clone was observed a handful of times. The chain couples TRBV7-8 to TRBJ1-1; a weak D match, TRBD1 (6 bases). The germline V gene encodes CDR1 SGHVS and CDR2 FQNEAQ. CDR3 length: 14 residues. V dropped 4 bases and J dropped 3 bases, with 12 bases sitting between them. In DNA, the CDR3 is TGTGCCAGCAGCTCCCTGGGGGGGCACACTGAAGCTTTCTTT. It encodes CASSSLGGHTEAFF.

The chain carries TRBV7-9 and TRBJ2-3, with 8 bases identical to TRBD1. The V segment lost 5 bases and the J segment 7 bases; nucleotides outside the gene matches: 11. CDR3 size: 15 residues. Per the germline V gene, CDR1 is SEHNR and CDR2 is FQNEAQ (reference sequence). CDR3 DNA sequence: TGTGCCAGCAGCCCAACCGGACAGGGAATACATACGCAGTATTTT. It codes for CASSPTGQGIHTQYF.

The chain is built from TRBV3-1 (or the pseudogene TRBV3-2) and TRBJ2-3; the match to TRBD2 covers 10 bases. V shed 4 bases, J shed 3 bases, and the junction held 7 bases outside the gene matches. The CDR3 has 16 residues. CDR1 is LGHDT and CDR2 is YNNKEL in the germline V gene (reference sequence). Here the CDR3 DNA reads TGTGCCAGCAGCCCTAGGAGCGGGGGGGCTACAGATACGCAGTATTTT. It codes for CASSPRSGGATDTQYF.

The V gene is TRBV7-3, the J gene TRBJ1-2, with TRBD1 as a possible D gene (6 bases). The CDR3 is 14 amino acids. V lost 5 bases and J 0 bases, leaving 10 bases between the germline ends. Germline CDR1 and CDR2: SGHTA and FQGTGA. CDR3 coding DNA: TGTGCCAGCAGCGATGGACAGTCTAACTATGGCTACACCTTC. Amino acid sequence: CASSDGQSNYGYTF.

CDR3 DNA sequence: TGTGCCAGCAGCCTGGGACAGAATCAGCCCCAGCATTTT. Its protein is CASSLGQNQPQHF. The chain combines TRBV7-9 with TRBJ1-5, with 7 bases fitting TRBD1. The germline V gene has CDR1 SEHNR and CDR2 FQNEAQ (reference sequence). Losses at the gene ends were 5 bases for V and 4 bases for J; bases not matched to a gene: 2. This CDR3 has 13 amino acids.

The chain recombines TRBV6-5 with TRBJ1-5; 7 bases match TRBD1. Germline V gene sequence: CDR1 MNHEY, CDR2 SVGAGI. The V segment lost 5 bases and the J segment 3 bases; nucleotides outside the gene matches: 7. The CDR3 sequence is 15 residues long. The CDR3, as DNA: TGTGCCAGCAGTAGGGACAGAGTATACAATCAGCCCCAGCATTTT. Encoded protein: CASSRDRVYNQPQHF.

V gene TRBV5-6 combines with J gene TRBJ2-3, with 7 bases aligning to TRBD2. Trimming at V came to 0 bases and at J to 1 base, leaving 5 bases not matched to a gene. The CDR3 contains 16 residues. Germline CDR1 reads SGHDT; CDR2 reads YYEEEE. In nucleotides, the CDR3 is TGTGCCAGCAGCTTGGGGCGGGGGAGAGGCACAGATACGCAGTATTTT. Its protein is CASSLGRGRGTDTQYF.

This sequence joins TRBV11-2 and TRBJ1-1, with 7 bases identical to TRBD1. The junction had 5 bases not matched to a gene; V was cut back by 3 bases and J by 4 bases. The CDR3 has 14 amino acids. Per germline, CDR1 SGHAT and CDR2 FQNNGV. For the CDR3, the DNA is TGTGCCAGCAGCTTCGACAGGGCCGGCACTGAAGCTTTCTTT. This encodes CASSFDRAGTEAFF.

This chain uses TRBV29-1 with TRBJ1-2; 10 nucleotides align to TRBD1. Germline CDR1 and CDR2: SQVTM and ANQGSEA. V trimming: 8 bases; J trimming: 4 bases; junction bases outside the gene matches: 7. The CDR3 runs 13 residues. DNA of the CDR3: TGCAGCCCTGACAGGGGGCCCACCTATGGCTACACCTTC. Translation: CSPDRGPTYGYTF.

The chain carries TRBV6-5 and TRBJ1-5, with D possibly TRBD1 on 5 matching bases. Germline V gene data show CDR1 as MNHEY and CDR2 as SVGAGI. The CDR3 is 14 amino acids. V lost 7 bases to trimming and J lost 5 bases, with 15 bases between them. CDR3 amino acids: CASTGQGVYQPQHF. For the CDR3, the DNA is TGTGCCAGCACTGGTCAGGGTGTATATCAGCCCCAGCATTTT.

This chain joins TRBV19 and TRBJ2-7; 12 nucleotides line up with TRBD1. Trimming took 6 bases from V and 7 from J; bases not matched to a gene: 7. Germline-derived CDR1 and CDR2 are LNHDA and SQIVND (reference sequence). The CDR3 is 14 amino acids. In DNA, the CDR3 is TGTGCCAGTAGGGGACAGGGGGCAGTATGGGAGCAGTACGTC. Protein product: CASRGQGAVWEQYV.

This clone has just a few counts. The rearrangement joins TRBV30 to TRBJ2-1, with TRBD2 as a possible D gene (5 bases). Germline lookup yields CDR1 GTSNPN and CDR2 SVGIG (reference sequence). Trimming removed 3 bases from V and 3 bases from J, with 6 bases in between. The CDR3 spans 12 residues. CDR3 sequence: CAWRGSYNEQFF. The CDR3 DNA sequence: TGTGCCTGGAGGGGGAGCTACAATGAGCAGTTCTTC.

This sequence joins TRBV19 and TRBJ1-4; D remains unclear. The CDR3 is made up of 16 amino acids. Germline CDR1 is LNHDA and CDR2 is SQIVND (reference sequence). Trimming shortened V by 7 bases and J by 8 bases, and 23 bases separated the two germline ends. Here the CDR3 DNA reads TGTGCCAGTAATGGAGGATCGGGAGGGAGCGGGGAAAAACTGTTTTTT. Protein product: CASNGGSGGSGEKLFF.

The chain employs TRBV4-1 and TRBJ1-2; possible D gene TRBD1, 6 bases. The CDR3 consists of 18 residues. Germline CDR1 MGHRA, CDR2 YSYEKL. The V and J ends lost 2 bases and 8 bases respectively, with 27 bases between them. The CDR3 here is CASSQTANRDYTEGGYTF. The DNA for the CDR3 is TGCGCCAGCAGCCAAACAGCCAACAGGGATTATACGGAAGGAGGCTACACCTTC.